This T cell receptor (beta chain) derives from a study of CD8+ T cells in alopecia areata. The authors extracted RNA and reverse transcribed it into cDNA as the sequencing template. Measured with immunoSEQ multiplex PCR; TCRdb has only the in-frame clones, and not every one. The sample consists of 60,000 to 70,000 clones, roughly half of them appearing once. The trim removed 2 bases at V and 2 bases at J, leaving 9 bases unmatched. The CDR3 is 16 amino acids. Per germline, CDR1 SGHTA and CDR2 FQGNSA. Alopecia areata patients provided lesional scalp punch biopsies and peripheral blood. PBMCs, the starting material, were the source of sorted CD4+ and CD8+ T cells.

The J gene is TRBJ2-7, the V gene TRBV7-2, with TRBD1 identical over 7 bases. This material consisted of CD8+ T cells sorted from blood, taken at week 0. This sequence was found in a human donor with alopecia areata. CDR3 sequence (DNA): TGTGCCAGCAGCTTACGGACTCACGGGACAGCCTACGAGCAGTACTTC. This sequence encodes CASSLRTHGTAYEQYF.